This T cell receptor (beta chain) was recorded in a study of blood T cell repertoires in COVID-19. The wider study: Samples of COVID-19 (acute and convalescent) were obtained from the United States, Italy and Spain.

V was shortened by 6 bases and J by 8 bases, with 10 bases between the two germline ends. Germline CDR1 reads MDHEN; CDR2 reads SYDVKM. This CDR3 is 11 amino acids long. TCRdb keeps only in-frame clones here, not all; method: immunoSEQ multiplex PCR. The sample includes hundreds of thousands of clones, more than 85% of them seen just once. The sample taken for sequencing was peripheral blood. The clonotype originates from a man aged 40-49 years with acute or convalescent COVID-19. The V gene is TRBV28, the J gene TRBJ1-2, with D perhaps TRBD1 (5 bases). As DNA, the CDR3 is TGTGCCAGCAGGGAGAAGGGGGGCTACACCTTC. Amino acids: CASREKGGYTF.